The 32 T cell receptor beta chains below were found in one sample sequenced in a study of blood T cell repertoires in COVID-19. Data came from immunoSEQ multiplex PCR; TCRdb stores just in-frame clones and leaves some out. This sample has 450,000 to 500,000 clones, with 70% to 90% found just once. The source material was peripheral blood. The receptor source for this set is a human donor in a cohort sampled during active COVID-19.

The genes are TRBV24-1 and TRBJ2-7, with 9 bases aligning to TRBD1. CDR1 is KGHDR and CDR2 is SFDVKD in the germline V gene. There are 17 residues in the CDR3. The trim removed 4 bases at V and 4 bases at J, leaving 13 bases unmatched. CDR3 sequence reads: CATSDAAQPGQGYEQYF. The CDR3, as DNA: TGTGCCACCAGTGACGCAGCCCAGCCGGGACAGGGTTACGAGCAGTACTTC.

A single count supports this clone. The rearrangement links TRBV6-4 to TRBJ2-1, with a tentative D call TRBD1 (6 bases). Looked up from germline, CDR1 is MRHNA and CDR2 is SNTAGT. CDR3 length: 14 residues. V was shortened by 4 bases and J by 6 bases, with 13 bases between the two germline ends. Here the CDR3 DNA reads TGTGCCAGCAGTGGGGGGCGGACTGTCAATGAGCAGTTCTTC. Encoded protein: CASSGGRTVNEQFF.

The CDR3 reads CASSQAWGALISNTEAFF. The CDR3 region has the DNA TGTGCCAGCTCACAAGCGTGGGGAGCACTTATCTCGAACACTGAAGCTTTCTTT. V is TRBV18 and J is TRBJ1-1; no firm D call. V dropped 4 bases and J dropped 1 base, with 22 bases sitting between them. CDR1 is KGHSH and CDR2 is LQKENI in the germline V gene. The CDR3 has 18 amino acids.

The J gene is TRBJ1-1, the V gene TRBV5-6; D is unresolved. The CDR3 extends over 14 amino acids. V was shortened by 1 base and J by 6 bases, with 13 bases between the two germline ends. Germline-derived CDR1 and CDR2 are SGHDT and YYEEEE. CDR3 DNA: TGTGCCAGCAGCTTGCGGGGAGTTCTTGCTGAAGCTTTCTTT. Protein: CASSLRGVLAEAFF.

The chain recombines TRBV12-5 with TRBJ2-1; a weak D match, TRBD2 (6 bases). Deletions cut 1 base from V and 3 bases from J, with 7 bases between. The germline CDR1 and CDR2 sequences are LGHNT and FRNRAP. This CDR3 has 14 amino acids. Written as DNA, the CDR3 is TGTGCTAGTGGTTTGGGACTAGACTACAATGAGCAGTTCTTC. This codes for CASGLGLDYNEQFF.

The rearrangement joins TRBV7-9 to TRBJ1-1; 8 nucleotides agree with TRBD1. Trimming at V came to 4 bases and at J to 1 base, leaving 8 bases not matched to a gene. The CDR3 has 16 residues. Germline CDR1 SEHNR, CDR2 FQNEAQ (reference sequence). CDR3 sequence (DNA): TGTGCCAGCAGCTGGACAGGGTATTGGAGGAACACTGAAGCTTTCTTT. Its protein product is CASSWTGYWRNTEAFF.

A remark on this clone: Other DNA sequences in this sample translate to the same CDR3. The rearrangement joins TRBV27 to TRBJ1-1, with D maybe TRBD1 (6 bases). The CDR3 sequence is 14 residues long. V was pared by 6 bases and J by 1 base, with 12 bases between. Per germline, CDR1 MNHEY and CDR2 SMNVEV (reference sequence). The CDR3 spells CASSRDRSNTEAFF. CDR3 sequence (DNA): TGTGCCAGCAGCCGAGACAGGTCGAACACTGAAGCTTTCTTT.

This clone was recorded many times. The genes are TRBV5-4 and TRBJ2-7, with 8 bases fitting TRBD1. Trimming took 3 bases from V and 6 from J; bases not matched to a gene: 11. The CDR3 runs 15 residues. The germline V gene has CDR1 SGHNT and CDR2 YYREEE (reference sequence). The CDR3 DNA is TGTGCCAGCAGCTCGGTCGGGACAGGAAAGGGCGAGCAGTACTTC. This sequence encodes CASSSVGTGKGEQYF.

CDR3 coding DNA: TGTGCCAGCAGCCCTAGGACACTCTACTACAATGAGCAGTTCTTC. Translating it yields CASSPRTLYYNEQFF. The V and J genes are TRBV13 and TRBJ2-1, with TRBD1 as a possible D gene (5 bases). Germline V gene lookup returns CDR1 PRHDT and CDR2 FYEKMQ (reference sequence). Trimming took off 5 bases at V and 3 bases at J, with 14 bases between the two ends. The CDR3 covers 15 residues.

This chain links TRBV30 with TRBJ1-1; D remains unclear. Germline CDR1 and CDR2: GTSNPN and SVGIG (reference sequence). V lost 0 bases, J lost 1 base, and 9 bases lay in between. The length of the CDR3 is 14 residues. The chain's CDR3 is CAWSVGGPNTEAFF. The CDR3 DNA sequence: TGTGCCTGGAGTGTGGGCGGGCCGAACACTGAAGCTTTCTTT.

This clone was counted a single time. The chain joins TRBV19 to TRBJ2-4; 9 nucleotides align to TRBD1. The CDR3 is made up of 13 amino acids. With 7 bases clipped from V and 7 bases from J, the junction kept 5 bases outside the gene matches. Germline V gives CDR1 LNHDA, CDR2 SQIVND (reference sequence). CDR3 DNA: TGTGCCAGTACCTGGACAGGGGCGAACATTCAGTACTTC. It translates to CASTWTGANIQYF.

Details on this clone: One end of the junction varies from germline; a read error may be responsible. The chain has TRBV28 and TRBJ2-7; 8 bases fit TRBD1. This CDR3 is built from 11 residues. The germline gives CDR1 MDHEN, CDR2 SYDVKM. The CDR3 region is CASGSGQAINF. The CDR3 DNA sequence: TGTGCCAGCGGGTCGGGACAGGCAATAAACTTC.

The rearrangement joins TRBV7-9 to TRBJ1-4; TRBD1 is a possible D gene (5 bases). In germline, CDR1 is SEHNR, CDR2 FQNEAQ (reference sequence). The CDR3 runs to 15 residues. Trimming cost V 1 base and J 4 bases, with 10 bases left between them. CDR3 loop: CASSLDQGGNEKLFF. In DNA form, the CDR3 reads TGTGCCAGCAGCTTAGACCAGGGTGGTAATGAAAAACTGTTTTTT.

V gene TRBV9 combines with J gene TRBJ2-5, with TRBD2 matching 7 bases. J lost 5 bases, V lost 0 bases, and 7 bases had no gene match. This CDR3 contains 15 residues. CDR1 is SGDLS and CDR2 is YYNGEE in the germline V gene. The CDR3 region has the DNA TGTGCCAGCAGCGTAGGACCCCCCGGGGGGGAGACCCAGTACTTC. Protein: CASSVGPPGGETQYF.

The chain uses TRBV7-9 and TRBJ1-1, with a possible D match to TRBD1 (6 bases). CDR3 size: 17 residues. In germline, CDR1 is SEHNR, CDR2 FQNEAQ (reference sequence). Trimming left V 6 bases short and J 5 bases short, with 25 bases between. CDR3 protein: CASSSKPLHRVGTEAFF. In DNA form, the CDR3 reads TGTGCCAGCAGTTCAAAGCCACTTCACAGGGTTGGAACTGAAGCTTTCTTT.

V and J are TRBV27 and TRBJ1-4; 8 bases match TRBD1. Per germline, CDR1 MNHEY and CDR2 SMNVEV (reference sequence). This CDR3 is built from 17 residues. V dropped 4 bases and J dropped 5; count of bases not matched to a gene: 12. The CDR3 is CASSSENDRGSNEKLFF. In DNA, the CDR3 is TGTGCCAGCAGTTCAGAAAATGACAGGGGATCAAATGAAAAACTGTTTTTT.

This chain uses TRBV14 with TRBJ2-2; D remains ambiguous. The CDR3 runs to 15 residues. Trimming shortened V by 4 bases and J by 5 bases, and 14 bases separated the two germline ends. Germline assignment: CDR1 SGHDN and CDR2 FVKESK. CDR3 sequence reads: CASSLLIVGTGELFF. In DNA, the CDR3 is TGTGCCAGCAGCCTTTTGATCGTCGGGACCGGGGAGCTGTTTTTT.

This rearrangement joins TRBV30 to TRBJ2-1, with D perhaps matching TRBD1 (7 bases). Trimming cost V 4 bases and J 6 bases, with 16 bases left between them. Germline V gene lookup returns CDR1 GTSNPN and CDR2 SVGIG (reference sequence). This CDR3 contains 14 residues. In nucleotides, the CDR3 is TGTGCCTGGAAGGGCGGGAACAGGGGCAATGAGCAGTTCTTC. Its translation: CAWKGGNRGNEQFF.

The V gene is TRBV5-3, the J gene TRBJ2-7; 8 bases are a match to TRBD2. TRBV5-3 carries the ORF label, with uncertain function. CDR3 length: 22 residues. The trim removed 4 bases at V and 0 bases at J, leaving 27 bases unmatched. The CDR3 sequence: CARSPARARRGRSLGSSYEQYF. CDR3 nucleotide sequence: TGTGCCAGAAGCCCTGCTCGGGCCCGGCGCGGGAGGTCCCTTGGGAGCTCCTACGAGCAGTACTTC.

V usage is TRBV9 and J usage is TRBJ2-1; D is possibly TRBD1 (8 bases). Germline V gives CDR1 SGDLS, CDR2 YYNGEE. Trimming stripped 1 base from V and 7 bases from J, with 18 bases between. The CDR3 is 16 amino acids. CDR3 coding DNA: TGTGCCAGCAGCGTAAGGGAGGGACAGGTCCCTAATGAGCAGTTCTTC. Residues: CASSVREGQVPNEQFF.

The V gene is TRBV19, the J gene TRBJ1-2; D is perhaps TRBD1 (6 bases). The CDR3 spans 12 residues. Germline lookup yields CDR1 LNHDA and CDR2 SQIVND (reference sequence). V dropped 10 bases and J dropped 4 bases, with 13 bases sitting between them. CDR3: CATTQGGYGYTF. For the CDR3, the DNA is TGTGCCACGACACAAGGGGGCTATGGCTACACCTTC.

Only a few counts were recorded for this clone. This chain connects TRBV28 to TRBJ1-5, with 12 bases matching TRBD1. V was clipped by 3 bases and J by 7 bases; unmatched bases: 4. Germline-derived CDR1 and CDR2 are MDHEN and SYDVKM. CDR3 length: 15 residues. The CDR3: CASSLGQGAGQPQHF. The CDR3 DNA reads as TGTGCCAGCAGTTTGGGACAGGGGGCAGGACAGCCCCAGCATTTT.

This chain connects TRBV6-1 to TRBJ2-1; TRBD2 aligns across 7 bases. Germline CDR1 MNHNS, CDR2 SASEGT. Trimming took 1 base from V and 4 from J; bases not matched to a gene: 4. The CDR3 totals 15 residues. The CDR3: CASSEEPSGYNEQFF. Here the CDR3 DNA reads TGTGCCAGCAGTGAAGAGCCTAGCGGATACAATGAGCAGTTCTTC.

In its sample, this clone was seen once. The chain joins TRBV4-2 to TRBJ1-5, with TRBD1 identical over 7 bases. CDR3 length: 18 amino acids. CDR1 and CDR2 (germline): LGHNA, YNFKEQ. V was pared by 0 bases and J by 4 bases, with 12 bases of the junction left unmatched. The CDR3 here is CASSQDQLLGTDNQPQHF. In DNA, the CDR3 is TGTGCCAGCAGCCAAGATCAGCTCTTGGGGACAGATAATCAGCCCCAGCATTTT.

This chain links TRBV7-2 with TRBJ1-1; a possible D gene is TRBD1 (6 bases). V was cut by 3 bases and J by 5 bases, with 10 bases left in between. The CDR3 totals 13 residues. Germline V gene data show CDR1 as SGHTA and CDR2 as FQGNSA. The CDR3 DNA reads TGTGCCAGCAGCTTCCACAGGGAGACTGAAGCTTTCTTT. Its protein product is CASSFHRETEAFF. The full variable domain, in which reference TRBV7-2 and TRBJ1-1 provide the parts outside the CDR3, is GAGVSQSPSNKVTEKGKDVELRCDPISGHTALYWYRQSLGQGLEFLIYFQGNSAPDKSGLPSDRFSAERTGGSVSTLTIQRTQQEDSAVYLCASSFHRETEAFFGQGTRLTVV.

This chain links TRBV28 with TRBJ2-3; weak D call: TRBD2 (5 bases). Germline assignment: CDR1 MDHEN and CDR2 SYDVKM. V was clipped by 7 bases and J by 4 bases, with 12 bases between them. CDR3 length: 13 residues. This CDR3 reads CASTPSRADTQYF. The CDR3 nucleotides read TGTGCCAGCACCCCTAGCCGGGCAGATACGCAGTATTTT.

V gene TRBV6-2 or TRBV6-3 combines with J gene TRBJ2-7; a possible D gene is TRBD2 (6 bases). The CDR3 is made up of 12 amino acids. Trimming shortened V by 6 bases and J by 2 bases, and 8 bases separated the two germline ends. Germline CDR1 and CDR2: MNHEY and SVGEGT. The CDR3 sequence is CASSGSTYEQYF. DNA of the CDR3: TGTGCCAGCAGCGGGAGTACCTACGAGCAGTACTTC.

This chain joins TRBV6-5 and TRBJ1-2; possibly TRBD1 for D (5 bases). The CDR3 consists of 15 residues. The germline CDR1 and CDR2 sequences are MNHEY and SVGAGI. V shed 8 bases and J shed 4 bases, with 20 bases lying between them. The DNA for the CDR3 is TGTGCCAGCCGCCCTGGGTTGGCAAGGGGCTATGGCTACACCTTC. Translated: CASRPGLARGYGYTF.

V and J are TRBV11-3 and TRBJ2-1; 7 nucleotides agree with TRBD2. In germline, CDR1 is SGHNT, CDR2 YENEEA. Germline trimming cut 5 bases from V and 8 bases from J; bases unmatched to any gene: 6. This CDR3 spans 13 amino acids. Here the CDR3 DNA reads TGTGCCAGCAGCCAATGGACTAGTCATGAGCAGTTCTTC. This translates into CASSQWTSHEQFF.

This chain uses TRBV7-2 with TRBJ2-7; 10 bases match TRBD2. CDR3 length: 19 amino acids. Germline CDR1 SGHTA, CDR2 FQGNSA. Losses at the gene ends were 5 bases for V and 6 bases for J; bases not matched to a gene: 22. The chain's CDR3 is CASSLQAGGIAGLPGEQYF. In DNA, the CDR3 is TGTGCCAGCAGCCTGCAAGCGGGAGGGATAGCCGGGTTACCTGGCGAGCAGTACTTC.

The J gene is TRBJ2-2, the V gene TRBV19; TRBD1 matches at 10 bases. This CDR3 spans 16 amino acids. The germline CDR1 and CDR2 sequences are LNHDA and SQIVND (reference sequence). Trimming removed 3 bases from V and 6 bases from J; junction bases left unmatched: 7. DNA for the CDR3: TGTGCCAGTAGTATCTCGGGACAGGGGATCTCCGGGGAGCTGTTTTTT. Translated: CASSISGQGISGELFF.

The rearrangement joins TRBV19 to TRBJ2-5; weak D call: TRBD2 (6 bases). Germline V CDR1 and CDR2: LNHDA, SQIVND (reference sequence). The CDR3 consists of 14 residues. Trimming left V 9 bases short and J 5 bases short, with 19 bases between. CDR3 in DNA: TGTGCCAGCCGGGCTCGTGGAGGGATGGAGACCCAGTACTTC. It specifies CASRARGGMETQYF.